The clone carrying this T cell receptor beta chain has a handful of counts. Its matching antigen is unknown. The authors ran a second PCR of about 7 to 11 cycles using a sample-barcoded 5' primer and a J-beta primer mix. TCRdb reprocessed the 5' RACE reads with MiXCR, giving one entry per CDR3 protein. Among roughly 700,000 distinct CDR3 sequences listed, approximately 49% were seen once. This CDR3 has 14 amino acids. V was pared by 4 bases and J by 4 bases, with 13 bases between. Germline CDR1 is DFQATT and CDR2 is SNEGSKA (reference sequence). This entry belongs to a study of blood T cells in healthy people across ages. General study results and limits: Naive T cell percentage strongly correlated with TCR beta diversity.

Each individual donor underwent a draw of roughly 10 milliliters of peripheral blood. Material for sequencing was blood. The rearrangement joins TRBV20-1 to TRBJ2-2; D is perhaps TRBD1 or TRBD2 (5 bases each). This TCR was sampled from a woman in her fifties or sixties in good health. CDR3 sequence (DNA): TGCAGTGCTACCAGGGCGAGGGGCACCGGGGAGCTGTTTTTT. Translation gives CSATRARGTGELFF.